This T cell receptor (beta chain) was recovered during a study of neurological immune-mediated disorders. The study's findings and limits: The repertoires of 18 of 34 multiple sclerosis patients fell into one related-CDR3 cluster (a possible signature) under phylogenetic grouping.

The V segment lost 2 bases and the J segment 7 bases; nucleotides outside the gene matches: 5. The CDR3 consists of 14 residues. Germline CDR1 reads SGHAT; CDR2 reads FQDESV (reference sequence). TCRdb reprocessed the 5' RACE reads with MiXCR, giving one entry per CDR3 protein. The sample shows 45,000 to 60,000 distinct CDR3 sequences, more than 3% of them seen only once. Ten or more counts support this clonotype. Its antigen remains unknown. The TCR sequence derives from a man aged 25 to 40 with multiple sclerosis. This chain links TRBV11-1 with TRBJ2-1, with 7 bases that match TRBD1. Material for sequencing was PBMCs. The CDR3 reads CASSLQQGTNEQFF. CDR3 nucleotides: TGTGCCAGCAGCTTACAACAGGGGACGAATGAGCAGTTCTTC.